These 27 T cell receptor beta chains were sequenced from one sample in a study of cytomegalovirus exposure and HLA in healthy donors (TCRdb year 2017). Libraries were constructed by the immunoSEQ multiplex PCR assay. A mixture of 60 forward primers for TCR Vbeta segments and 13 reverse primers for TCR Jbeta segments was used in the multiplex PCR. The clones in this table, taken by TCRdb from immuneACCESS, are in-frame only. Not every clone is retained; where verified, under half of the shortfall comes from an unresolved V gene, and the cause of the rest is unknown. The sample table lists 120,000 or so clones, about 80% of them with a count of one. 1% of the sample lies in the top ten. What was sequenced was PBMCs. The receptors derive from a man in his forties or fifties in good health and CMV-seronegative.

A few counts support this clone. The chain is built from TRBV6-1 and TRBJ2-7; 12 bases match TRBD1. This CDR3 has 14 amino acids. CDR1 is MNHNS, CDR2 SASEGT, per germline. The J segment lost 0 bases and the V segment lost 6 bases, leaving 0 bases of the junction unmatched. The CDR3: CASRGQGASYEQYF. The CDR3 nucleotides read TGTGCCAGCAGGGGACAGGGGGCCTCCTACGAGCAGTACTTC.

The chain links TRBV6-1 to TRBJ1-3; D gene unclear. Germline values: CDR1 MNHNS, CDR2 SASEGT. V gave up 8 bases and J gave up 4 bases, with 3 bases separating them. This CDR3 has 10 amino acids. The CDR3 spells CASAGNTIYF. CDR3 nucleotide sequence: TGTGCCAGCGCGGGAAACACCATATATTTT.

This chain connects TRBV28 to TRBJ2-3; possibly TRBD2 for D (5 bases). Germline V gene sequence: CDR1 MDHEN, CDR2 SYDVKM. Trimming left V 2 bases short and J 3 bases short, with 12 bases between. This CDR3 has 15 amino acids. Written as DNA, the CDR3 is TGTGCCAGCAGTTTAGGGCAGCCGGGGACAGATACGCAGTATTTT. This sequence encodes CASSLGQPGTDTQYF.

V gene TRBV18 combines with J gene TRBJ2-7; D is unresolved. V was trimmed by 1 base and J by 3 bases, leaving 13 bases between them. The CDR3 has 15 amino acids. Germline V gene lookup returns CDR1 KGHSH and CDR2 LQKENI. CDR3 residues: CASSPLLSAGYEQYF. DNA of the CDR3: TGTGCCAGCTCACCACTTTTATCCGCCGGCTACGAGCAGTACTTC. Supplemented by reference TRBV18 and TRBJ2-7, the full variable domain reads NAGVMQNPRHLVRRRGQEARLRCSPMKGHSHVYWYRQLPEEGLKFMVYLQKENIIDESGMPKERFSAEFPKEGPSILRIQQVVRGDSAAYFCASSPLLSAGYEQYFGPGTRLTVT.

The gene calls are TRBV6-5 and TRBJ2-7, with 9 bases aligning to TRBD2. The germline V gene encodes CDR1 MNHEY and CDR2 SVGAGI. V was clipped by 2 bases and J by 2 bases; unmatched bases: 7. The CDR3 contains 16 residues. CDR3 amino acids: CASSYLLAGATYEQYF. CDR3 coding DNA: TGTGCCAGCAGTTACCTGTTAGCGGGAGCAACCTACGAGCAGTACTTC.

The chain couples TRBV7-2 to TRBJ2-7; TRBD2 matches at 7 bases. CDR3 length: 14 residues. Per germline, CDR1 SGHTA and CDR2 FQGNSA. The J segment lost 5 bases and the V segment lost 2 bases, leaving 6 bases of the junction unmatched. CDR3 sequence (DNA): TGTGCCAGCAGCTTATCGGCGGGAGCCCACGAGCAGTACTTC. Protein: CASSLSAGAHEQYF.

The CDR3 here is CASSLDRGLREDGYTF. CDR3 DNA: TGTGCCAGCAGCTTGGACAGGGGGCTCCGAGAGGATGGCTACACCTTC. The rearrangement joins TRBV5-6 to TRBJ1-2; 9 bases agree with TRBD1. The germline gives CDR1 SGHDT, CDR2 YYEEEE. J lost 6 bases, V lost 0 bases, and 9 bases had no gene match. The CDR3 spans 16 residues.

This clone showed up just once. The chain employs TRBV4-1 and TRBJ1-1; D gene ambiguous. The CDR3 sequence is 15 residues long. CDR1 MGHRA and CDR2 YSYEKL come from the germline V gene. Trimming left V 3 bases short and J 4 bases short, with 15 bases between. Here the CDR3 reads CASSHLSGGGTEAFF. In DNA, the CDR3 is TGCGCCAGCAGCCATCTCAGTGGTGGTGGCACTGAAGCTTTCTTT.

V and J are TRBV6-5 and TRBJ1-1; TRBD1 might be the D (6 bases). Germline V gene lookup returns CDR1 MNHEY and CDR2 SVGAGI. The length of the CDR3 is 15 residues. With 6 bases removed from V and 4 bases from J, the gap between germline ends came to 18 bases. The CDR3 bases are TGTGCCAGCAGACCTAGGACAGCTGGGGGCACTGAAGCTTTCTTT. It yields the protein CASRPRTAGGTEAFF.

The rearrangement links TRBV29-1 to TRBJ2-1; D remains unclear. The length of the CDR3 is 12 residues. The germline V and J ends were trimmed by 4 bases and 4 bases, with 8 bases remaining between them. CDR1 and CDR2 (germline): SQVTM, ANQGSEA. The DNA for the CDR3 is TGCAGCGTTGGTGAGGCTTACAATGAGCAGTTCTTC. This translates into CSVGEAYNEQFF.

V is TRBV10-3 and J is TRBJ2-1; TRBD1 aligns across 7 bases. This CDR3 has 14 residues. Germline V lookup: CDR1 ENHRY, CDR2 SYGVKD. Losses at the gene ends were 10 bases for V and 1 base for J; bases not matched to a gene: 7. In DNA, the CDR3 is TGTGCCACCAGGGACAGAGAATCCTACAATGAGCAGTTCTTC. This gives the protein CATRDRESYNEQFF.

This clone was detected only once. The chain employs TRBV30 and TRBJ2-2; tentative D call: TRBD1 (6 bases). V lost 5 bases and J 6 bases, leaving 10 bases between the germline ends. Germline V gives CDR1 GTSNPN, CDR2 SVGIG (reference sequence). The CDR3 has 12 residues. The DNA for the CDR3 is TGTGCCTGGCAACCAGGGGCCGGGGAGCTGTTTTTT. This encodes CAWQPGAGELFF.

V usage is TRBV5-1 and J usage is TRBJ2-7; the match to TRBD2 covers 9 bases. The V gene end was trimmed by 4 bases and the J gene end by 2 bases; junction bases not matched to a gene: 10. This CDR3 is built from 16 residues. Germline V CDR1 and CDR2: SGHRS, YFSETQ. CDR3 sequence: CASSPPASGATYEQYF. CDR3 DNA sequence: TGCGCCAGCAGCCCTCCCGCTAGCGGGGCCACCTACGAGCAGTACTTC.

This chain joins TRBV28 and TRBJ2-7; weak D call: TRBD2 (5 bases). Germline CDR1 MDHEN, CDR2 SYDVKM. The V gene lost 5 bases and the J gene lost 4 bases, with 12 bases spanning the gap. CDR3 length equals 13 residues. CDR3 residues: CASSPGLPYEQYF. The CDR3 nucleotides are TGTGCCAGCAGTCCCGGACTTCCTTACGAGCAGTACTTC.

J is TRBJ2-2 and V is TRBV6-6; 7 bases fit TRBD1. The CDR3 contains 14 residues. The germline gives CDR1 MNHNY, CDR2 SVGAGI (reference sequence). V trimming: 4 bases; J trimming: 4 bases; junction bases outside the gene matches: 3. The CDR3 sequence: CASSSDRATGELFF. The CDR3 DNA sequence: TGTGCCAGCAGTTCCGACAGGGCCACCGGGGAGCTGTTTTTT.

The chain couples TRBV18 to TRBJ2-7; possible D gene TRBD2, 5 bases. There are 15 residues in the CDR3. Germline CDR1 and CDR2: KGHSH and LQKENI. Trimming removed 6 bases from V and 7 bases from J, with 22 bases in between. CDR3 nucleotides: TGTGCCAGCTCTCCCCCGGGATCGTTACGTGGTGAGCAGTACTTC. Protein product: CASSPPGSLRGEQYF. The full variable domain, its missing parts supplied by reference TRBV18 and TRBJ2-7, is NAGVMQNPRHLVRRRGQEARLRCSPMKGHSHVYWYRQLPEEGLKFMVYLQKENIIDESGMPKERFSAEFPKEGPSILRIQQVVRGDSAAYFCASSPPGSLRGEQYFGPGTRLTVT.

This chain uses TRBV6-1 with TRBJ2-7; 10 nucleotides align to TRBD1. Germline V lookup: CDR1 MNHNS, CDR2 SASEGT. Trimming took 6 bases from V and 5 from J; bases not matched to a gene: 4. The CDR3 extends over 13 amino acids. The CDR3 DNA is TGTGCCAGCAGAGGGACAGGGGCCCACGAGCAGTACTTC. Translated: CASRGTGAHEQYF.

The chain uses TRBV6-6 and TRBJ2-7, with unresolved D. V was clipped by 6 bases and J by 7 bases, with 10 bases between them. Germline V gene data show CDR1 as MNHNY and CDR2 as SVGAGI (reference sequence). The CDR3 spans 11 residues. CDR3 amino acids: CASSNHGEQYF. The CDR3 DNA reads TGTGCCAGCAGCAACCACGGGGAGCAGTACTTC.

The DNA for the CDR3 is TGTGCCAGCAGTGAAACAGCTAACTATGGCTACACCTTC. This translates into CASSETANYGYTF. The chain combines TRBV6-1 with TRBJ1-2, with no clear D. Germline V CDR1 and CDR2: MNHNS, SASEGT. The CDR3 consists of 13 residues. The V gene lost 2 bases and the J gene lost 0 bases, with 4 bases spanning the gap.

The chain joins TRBV30 to TRBJ1-6, with a possible D match to TRBD1 (6 bases). The germline V gene encodes CDR1 GTSNPN and CDR2 SVGIG (reference sequence). The CDR3 is 15 residues long. The V end lost 1 base, the J end lost 7 bases, and 14 bases lay between the germline ends. CDR3 coding DNA: TGTGCCTGGAGTGGTTCGGCAGGGGCCAATTCACCCCTCCACTTT. Translation: CAWSGSAGANSPLHF.

V usage is TRBV6-5 and J usage is TRBJ2-2; no clear D. Trimming stripped 6 bases from V and 0 bases from J, with 8 bases between. Germline V lookup: CDR1 MNHEY, CDR2 SVGAGI. The CDR3 is 14 residues long. The CDR3 DNA sequence: TGTGCCAGCAGCAGGTCAGCGAACACCGGGGAGCTGTTTTTT. It yields the protein CASSRSANTGELFF.

J is TRBJ2-2 and V is TRBV28, with 8 bases that match TRBD1. The CDR3 sequence is 16 residues long. The germline V gene has CDR1 MDHEN and CDR2 SYDVKM. J lost 3 bases, V lost 7 bases, and 10 bases had no gene match. DNA for the CDR3: TGTGCCAGCACCCCAGGGGGCTCGCCCTACACCGGGGAGCTGTTTTTT. This gives the protein CASTPGGSPYTGELFF.

This chain links TRBV6-5 with TRBJ1-5, with no clear D. V was cut by 8 bases and J by 7 bases, with 15 bases left in between. The CDR3 runs 13 residues. Germline CDR1 is MNHEY and CDR2 is SVGAGI. The CDR3 DNA is TGTGCCAGCTCACAGCGGGAAGGGCAGCCCCAGCATTTT. It translates to CASSQREGQPQHF.

V usage is TRBV6-5 and J usage is TRBJ1-4; 8 bases line up with TRBD1. Germline CDR1 and CDR2: MNHEY and SVGAGI. V shed 5 bases and J 5 bases; nucleotides not matched to a gene: 4. The CDR3 length is 14 residues. In DNA form, the CDR3 reads TGTGCCAGCAGTGGGACAGGAACAAATGAAAAACTGTTTTTT. Translation: CASSGTGTNEKLFF.

The chain employs TRBV5-1 and TRBJ2-3; D perhaps matches TRBD2 (6 bases). Trimming left V 6 bases short and J 4 bases short, with 15 bases between. CDR3 size: 14 residues. The V gene's germline CDR1 is SGHRS and CDR2 YFSETQ. CDR3 DNA: TGCGCCAGCAAGGAGGGAAGGGGCGCAGATACGCAGTATTTT. The encoded protein is CASKEGRGADTQYF.

V gene TRBV5-1 combines with J gene TRBJ2-2; 9 bases map to TRBD1. CDR1 and CDR2 from the germline V gene are SGHRS and YFSETQ. Trimming cost V 4 bases and J 6 bases; bases outside gene matches: 7. This CDR3 has 15 residues. The CDR3 protein is CASSHRQGGSGELFF. The CDR3 region has the DNA TGCGCCAGCAGCCACCGACAGGGGGGGTCCGGGGAGCTGTTTTTT.

In this sample, this clone turned up once. The gene calls are TRBV7-8 and TRBJ2-7; a possible D gene is TRBD1 (6 bases). This CDR3 contains 14 residues. The germline V gene encodes CDR1 SGHVS and CDR2 FQNEAQ. V was clipped by 6 bases and J by 0 bases, with 12 bases between them. The CDR3 bases are TGTGCCAGCAGATCAGACAGGAGCTCCTACGAGCAGTACTTC. Its translation: CASRSDRSSYEQYF. The whole variable domain, remainder taken from reference TRBV7-8 and TRBJ2-7, is GAGVSQSPRYKVAKRGQDVALRCDPISGHVSLFWYQQALGQGPEFLTYFQNEAQLDKSGLPSDRFFAERPEGSVSTLKIQRTQQEDSAVYLCASRSDRSSYEQYFGPGTRLTVT.